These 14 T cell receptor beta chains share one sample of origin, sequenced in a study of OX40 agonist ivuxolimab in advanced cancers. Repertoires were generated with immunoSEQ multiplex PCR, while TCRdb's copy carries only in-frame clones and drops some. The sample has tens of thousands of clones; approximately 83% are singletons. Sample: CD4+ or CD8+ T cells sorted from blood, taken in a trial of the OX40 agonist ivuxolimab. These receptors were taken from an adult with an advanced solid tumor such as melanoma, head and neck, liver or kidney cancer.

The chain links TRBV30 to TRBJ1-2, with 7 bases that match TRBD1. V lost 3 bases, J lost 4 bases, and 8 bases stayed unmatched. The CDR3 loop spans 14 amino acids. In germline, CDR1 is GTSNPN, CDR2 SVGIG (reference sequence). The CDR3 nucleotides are TGTGCCTGGAGGCCTTCAGGGGGAGCCTATGGCTACACCTTC. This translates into CAWRPSGGAYGYTF.

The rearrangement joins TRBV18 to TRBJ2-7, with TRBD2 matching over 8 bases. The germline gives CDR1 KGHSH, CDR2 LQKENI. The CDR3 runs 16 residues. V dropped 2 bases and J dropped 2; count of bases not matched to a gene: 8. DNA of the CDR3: TGTGCCAGCTCACCATTCAAAGCGGGAGTAACCTACGAGCAGTACTTC. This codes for CASSPFKAGVTYEQYF.

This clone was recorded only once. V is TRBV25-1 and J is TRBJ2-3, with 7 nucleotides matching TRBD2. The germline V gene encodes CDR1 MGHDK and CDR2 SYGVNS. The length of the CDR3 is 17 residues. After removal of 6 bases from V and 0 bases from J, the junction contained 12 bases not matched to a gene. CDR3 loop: CASSLGLQAGSTDTQYF. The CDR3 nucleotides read TGTGCCAGCAGCCTGGGCCTCCAAGCGGGAAGCACAGATACGCAGTATTTT.

CDR3 in amino acids: CASSFQPGTRNTEAFF. The CDR3 DNA is TGTGCCAGCAGCTTCCAACCGGGCACACGGAACACTGAAGCTTTCTTT. The V gene is TRBV11-2, the J gene TRBJ1-1; D is unresolved. CDR1 and CDR2 from the germline V gene are SGHAT and FQNNGV. CDR3 length equals 16 residues. The V and J ends lost 3 bases and 1 base respectively, with 15 bases between them.

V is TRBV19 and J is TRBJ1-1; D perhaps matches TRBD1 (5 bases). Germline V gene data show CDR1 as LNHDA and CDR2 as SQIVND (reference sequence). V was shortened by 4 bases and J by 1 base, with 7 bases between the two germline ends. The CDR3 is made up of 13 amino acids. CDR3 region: CASSKTGNTEAFF. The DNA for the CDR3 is TGTGCCAGTAGTAAAACAGGGAACACTGAAGCTTTCTTT.

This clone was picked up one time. CDR3 region: CASSPNNYGYTF. CDR3 coding DNA: TGTGCCAGCAGTCCCAATAACTATGGCTACACCTTC. This chain uses TRBV28 with TRBJ1-2, with D unresolved. The CDR3 extends over 12 amino acids. V lost 5 bases and J 1 base, leaving 5 bases between the germline ends. Germline loops: CDR1 MDHEN, CDR2 SYDVKM.

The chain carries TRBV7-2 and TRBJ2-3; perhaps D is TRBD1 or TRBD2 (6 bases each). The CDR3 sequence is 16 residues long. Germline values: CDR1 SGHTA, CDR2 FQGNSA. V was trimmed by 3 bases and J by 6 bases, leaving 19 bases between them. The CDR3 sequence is CASSLSVLEGVDTQYF. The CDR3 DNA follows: TGTGCCAGCAGCTTGTCCGTCCTGGAGGGGGTGGATACGCAGTATTTT.

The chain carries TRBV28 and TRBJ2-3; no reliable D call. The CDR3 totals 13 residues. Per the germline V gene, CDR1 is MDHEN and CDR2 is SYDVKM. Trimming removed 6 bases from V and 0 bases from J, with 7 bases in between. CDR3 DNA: TGTGCCAGCAGCACACCTAGCACAGATACGCAGTATTTT. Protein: CASSTPSTDTQYF.

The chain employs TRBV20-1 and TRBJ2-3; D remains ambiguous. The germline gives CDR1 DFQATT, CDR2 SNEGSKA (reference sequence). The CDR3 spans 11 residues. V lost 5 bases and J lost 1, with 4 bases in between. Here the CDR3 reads CSASRTDTQYF. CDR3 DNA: TGCAGTGCTTCCCGCACAGATACGCAGTATTTT.

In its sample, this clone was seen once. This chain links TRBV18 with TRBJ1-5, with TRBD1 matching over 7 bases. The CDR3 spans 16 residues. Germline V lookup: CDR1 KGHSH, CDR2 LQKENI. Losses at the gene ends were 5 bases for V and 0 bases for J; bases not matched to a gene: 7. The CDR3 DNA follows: TGTGCCAGCTCAGAAGAACAGGGGTATAGCAATCAGCCCCAGCATTTT. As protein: CASSEEQGYSNQPQHF.

The CDR3 is CASSLSGGGPISPLHF. The CDR3 coding sequence is TGTGCCAGCAGCTTATCAGGGGGCGGTCCAATTTCACCCCTCCACTTT. V usage is TRBV7-2 and J usage is TRBJ1-6; 8 bases fit TRBD1. The V and J ends lost 2 bases and 9 bases, in that order; junction bases with no gene match: 9. Germline CDR1 SGHTA, CDR2 FQGNSA. The CDR3 sequence is 16 residues long.

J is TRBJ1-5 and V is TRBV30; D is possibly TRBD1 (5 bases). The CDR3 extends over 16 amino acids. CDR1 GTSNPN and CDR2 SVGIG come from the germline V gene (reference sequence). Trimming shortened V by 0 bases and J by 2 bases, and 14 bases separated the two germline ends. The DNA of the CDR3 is TGTGCCTGGAGTGTAGAAAGGGTCAGGGGCAATCAGCCCCAGCATTTT. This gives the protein CAWSVERVRGNQPQHF.

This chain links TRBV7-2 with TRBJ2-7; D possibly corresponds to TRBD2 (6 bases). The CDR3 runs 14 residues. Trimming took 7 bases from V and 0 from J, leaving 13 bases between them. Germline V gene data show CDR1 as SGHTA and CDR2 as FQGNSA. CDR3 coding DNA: TGTGCCAGCAACCAAGCGGGCAGCTCCTACGAGCAGTACTTC. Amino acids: CASNQAGSSYEQYF. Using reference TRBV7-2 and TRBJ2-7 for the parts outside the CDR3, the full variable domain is GAGVSQSPSNKVTEKGKDVELRCDPISGHTALYWYRQSLGQGLEFLIYFQGNSAPDKSGLPSDRFSAERTGGSVSTLTIQRTQQEDSAVYLCASNQAGSSYEQYFGPGTRLTVT.

Here the CDR3 DNA reads TGTGCCATCAAGAGGGGGCGCGGTCAGCCCCAGCATTTT. This gives the protein CAIKRGRGQPQHF. The chain couples TRBV10-3 to TRBJ1-5; 7 nucleotides agree with TRBD1. V was pared by 7 bases and J by 6 bases, with 6 bases of the junction left unmatched. The CDR3 sequence is 13 residues long. The germline V gene has CDR1 ENHRY and CDR2 SYGVKD.